This section outlines one TCR beta chain sequence together with its context. Germline lookup yields CDR1 SGHVS and CDR2 FQNEAQ. CDR3 length: 13 residues. V shed 4 bases and J 5 bases; nucleotides not matched to a gene: 3. This sample is part of a study of blood T cell repertoires in COVID-19. Background on the study: Acute-phase and convalescent COVID-19 samples originated in the United States, Italy and Spain.

Assay used: immunoSEQ multiplex PCR; TCRdb lists only in-frame clones, some missing. The sample carries about 29,000 clones, 89% recorded once. Sequenced sample: peripheral blood. The chain employs TRBV7-8 and TRBJ1-2, with 8 bases lining up with TRBD1. This TCR derives from a human donor in a cohort sampled during active COVID-19. CDR3 sequence reads: CASSSDREYGYTF. The CDR3 coding sequence is TGTGCCAGCAGCTCGGACAGGGAGTATGGCTACACCTTC.